This TCR beta chain was sequenced in a study of T cell repertoires in cytomegalovirus infection. Study-wide context: In the study, CMV epitopes included recently identified HLA-C-restricted and well-studied HLA-B-restricted ones. The public TCR beta signatures pointed to both CMV infection and matching HLA type. The study, taken as a whole, reports: Dominating the ex vivo response were TCR beta clonotypes that were CMV-specific and HLA-C-restricted.

A single record per CDR3 protein comes from TCRdb applying MiXCR to the reads. This sample has under 200,000 distinct CDR3 sequences, with about 22% found just once. Concerning this clonotype itself: Antigen specificity is unknown.

The sample in question was CD8+ T cells from cultured PBMCs, obtained from culture after CMV antigen stimulation. This TCR was sampled from a human donor in good health (CMV status not recorded). Some clones in this sample may be carry-over from other donors' samples.

The CDR3 here is CASSIRSGGPLGDTQYF. The CDR3 DNA follows: TGTGCCAGTAGTATAAGATCGGGGGGGCCCTTAGGAGATACGCAGTATTTT. This chain links TRBV19 with TRBJ2-3, with 8 bases fitting TRBD2. The trim removed 2 bases at V and 5 bases at J, leaving 12 bases unmatched. In germline, CDR1 is LNHDA, CDR2 SQIVND (reference sequence). The CDR3 runs 17 residues.